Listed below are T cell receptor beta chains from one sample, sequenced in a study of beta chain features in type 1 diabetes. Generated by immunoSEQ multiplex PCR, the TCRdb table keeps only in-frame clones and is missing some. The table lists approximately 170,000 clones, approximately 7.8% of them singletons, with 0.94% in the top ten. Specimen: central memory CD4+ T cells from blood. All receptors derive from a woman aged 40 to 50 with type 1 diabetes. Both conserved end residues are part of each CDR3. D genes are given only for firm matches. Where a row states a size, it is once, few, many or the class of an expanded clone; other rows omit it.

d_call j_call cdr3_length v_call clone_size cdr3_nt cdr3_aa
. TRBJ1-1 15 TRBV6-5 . TGTGCCAGCAGTTACACCTCGACAGTGAACACTGAAGCTTTCTTT CASSYTSTVNTEAFF
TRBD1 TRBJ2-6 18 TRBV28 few TGTGCCAGCAGTTCGACAGGGGGGAAGTTTGTCGGGGCCAACGTCCTGACTTTC CASSSTGGKFVGANVLTF
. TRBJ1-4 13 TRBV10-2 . TGCGCCACCTCGGCCGGGGGGGGCGAAAAACTGTTTTTT CATSAGGGEKLFF
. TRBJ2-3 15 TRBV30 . TGTGCCTCGACCCAGACAGCCTCTAGCACAGATACGCAGTATTTT CASTQTASSTDTQYF
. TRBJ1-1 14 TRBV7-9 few TGTGCCAGCAGCTTAGCAAACTGGAACACTGAAGCTTTCTTT CASSLANWNTEAFF
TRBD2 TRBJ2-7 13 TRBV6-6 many TGTGCCAGCAGACTAGCGGAACAATACGAGCAGTACTTC CASRLAEQYEQYF
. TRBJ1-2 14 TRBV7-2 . TGTGCCAGCAGCTCATTTGTCCATAACTATGGCTACACCTTC CASSSFVHNYGYTF
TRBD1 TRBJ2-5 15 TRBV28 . TGTGCCAGCAGTCTCCCGACAGGGGCGGCGAAGACCCAGTACTTC CASSLPTGAAKTQYF
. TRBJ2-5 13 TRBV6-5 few TGTGCCAGCAGTAAGGACATTCAAGAGACCCAGTACTTC CASSKDIQETQYF
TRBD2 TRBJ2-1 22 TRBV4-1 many TGCGCCAGCAGCCAAGCCCTTCAGCGGGAGGGGAGAGTTCTGAGCTCCTACAATGAGCAGTTCTTC CASSQALQREGRVLSSYNEQFF
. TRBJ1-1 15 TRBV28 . TGTGCCAGCAGTTTTTCTATTTACCTGAACACTGAAGCTTTCTTT CASSFSIYLNTEAFF
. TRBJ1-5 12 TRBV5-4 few TGTGCCAGCAGCTTCCACAATCAGCCCCAGCATTTT CASSFHNQPQHF
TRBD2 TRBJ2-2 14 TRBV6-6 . TGTGCCAGCAGTTACGCGGGGGACACCGGGGAGCTGTTTTTT CASSYAGDTGELFF
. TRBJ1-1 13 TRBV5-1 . TGCGCCAGCAGCTTCGAGCCGATCACTGAAGCTTTCTTT CASSFEPITEAFF
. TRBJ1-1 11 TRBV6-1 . TGTGCCAGCATCGAGGCGGGTGAAGCTTTCTTT CASIEAGEAFF
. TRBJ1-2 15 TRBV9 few TGTGCCAGCACTGAAACAGGCAAAAACCACTATGGCTACACCTTC CASTETGKNHYGYTF
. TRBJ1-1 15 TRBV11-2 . TGTGCCAGCAGCCGACCCGCGGGCGGCGACACTGAAGCTTTCTTT CASSRPAGGDTEAFF
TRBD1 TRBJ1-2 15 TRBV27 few TGTGCCAGCAGACCCCGGACAGGGCTGTATGATGGCTACACCTTC CASRPRTGLYDGYTF
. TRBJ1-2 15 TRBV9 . TGTGCCAGCAGCGTAGCCCTCGGCAGGGCTAAAGGCTACACCTTC CASSVALGRAKGYTF
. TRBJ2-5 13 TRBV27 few TGTGCCAGCAGTCCTATGTACCAAGAGACCCAGTACTTC CASSPMYQETQYF
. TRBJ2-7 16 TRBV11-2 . TGTGCCAGCAGCTTACCTCGGGGGGCGCAAATAGCTAAGCAGTACTTC CASSLPRGAQIAKQYF
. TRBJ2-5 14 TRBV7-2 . TGTGCCAGCAGCTCCAGCCGGAGCCTGGAGACCCAGTACTTC CASSSSRSLETQYF
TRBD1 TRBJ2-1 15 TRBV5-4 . TGTGCCAGCAGCTTGGGGGACAGTTTATACAATGAGCAGTTCTTC CASSLGDSLYNEQFF
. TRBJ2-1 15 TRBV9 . TGTGCCAGCAGCTTAAGATACGGTCCCCCAAGCGTGGTGTTCTTC CASSLRYGPPSVVFF
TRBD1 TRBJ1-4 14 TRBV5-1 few TGCGCCAGCAGCAGGGGACAGGGTGAAGAAAAACTGTTTTTT CASSRGQGEEKLFF
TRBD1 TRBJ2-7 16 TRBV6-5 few TGTGCCAGCAGTTACTCCTCGGGACAGGGGGTGAGAGAGCAGTACTTC CASSYSSGQGVREQYF
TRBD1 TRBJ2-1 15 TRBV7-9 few TGTGCCAGCAGCCCACCCGGGACAGTTCACAATGAGCAGTTCTTC CASSPPGTVHNEQFF
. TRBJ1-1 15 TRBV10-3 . TGTGCCATCAGTGACCGCGGGGGCGTGAACACTGAAGCTTTCTTT CAISDRGGVNTEAFF
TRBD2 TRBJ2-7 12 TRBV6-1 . TGTGCCAGCACCGGGACTAGGGTCGAGCAGTACTTC CASTGTRVEQYF
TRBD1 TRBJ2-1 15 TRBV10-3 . TGTGCCATATCCGGGACAGGGGTCTCCTACAATGAGCAGTTCTTC CAISGTGVSYNEQFF
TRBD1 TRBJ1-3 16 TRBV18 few TGTGCCAGCTCACCCTCGGGACAGGCCTCTGGAAACACCATATATTTT CASSPSGQASGNTIYF
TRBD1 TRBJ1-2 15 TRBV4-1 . TGCGCCAGCAGCCAAGGGGACAGGGCTGTATACGGCTACACCTTC CASSQGDRAVYGYTF
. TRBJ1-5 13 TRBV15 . TGTGCCACCAGCAGAGACGCGACAGAACCCCAGCATTTT CATSRDATEPQHF
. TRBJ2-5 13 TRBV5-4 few TGTGCCAGCAGCTTCGACAGCCAAGAGACCCAGTACTTC CASSFDSQETQYF
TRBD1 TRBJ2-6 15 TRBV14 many TGTGCCAGCAGCCGAAACAGGGGAGGGGCCAACGTCCTGACTTTC CASSRNRGGANVLTF
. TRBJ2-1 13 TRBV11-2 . TGTGCCAGCAGCTTTCAAGCGGCCAATGAGCAGTTCTTC CASSFQAANEQFF
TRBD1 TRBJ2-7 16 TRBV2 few TGTGCCAGCTTCCCGGGTACCGGGACAGGGACCTACGAGCAGTACTTC CASFPGTGTGTYEQYF
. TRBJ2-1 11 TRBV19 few TGTGCCAGTCGAAGGGAGGATGAGCAGTTCTTC CASRREDEQFF
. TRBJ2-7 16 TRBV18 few TGTGCCAGCTCACCACTCGCGTTCTCATCCCCCTACGAGCAGTACTTC CASSPLAFSSPYEQYF
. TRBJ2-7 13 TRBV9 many TGTGCCAGCAGCGCGGGACAATCCTACGAGCAGTACTTC CASSAGQSYEQYF
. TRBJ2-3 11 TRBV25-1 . TGTGCCAATACCCAGGGGGATACGCAGTATTTT CANTQGDTQYF
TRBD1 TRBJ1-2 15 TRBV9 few TGTGCCAGCAGCGCAAACGGACAGGGCGGCTATGGCTACACCTTC CASSANGQGGYGYTF
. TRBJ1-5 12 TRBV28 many TGTGCCAGCAGTTTACTCGCGGCAGCCCAGCATTTT CASSLLAAAQHF
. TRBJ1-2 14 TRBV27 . TGTGCCAGCAGTTTGCAGGGTGGGGCGAGCGGCTACACCTTC CASSLQGGASGYTF